What follows are 14 T cell receptor beta chains derived from one specimen sequenced in a study of blood T cell repertoires in COVID-19. Profiling relied on immunoSEQ multiplex PCR, and the TCRdb table lists in-frame clones only, not all of them. The table shows over 100,000 clones, with approximately 84% occurring only once. Sequencing was performed on peripheral blood. The receptors derive from a woman in her 50s with acute or convalescent COVID-19.

This clone was counted between two and nine times. The V gene is TRBV2, the J gene TRBJ1-6; 7 nucleotides line up with TRBD1. With 5 bases clipped from V and 9 bases from J, the junction kept 7 bases outside the gene matches. CDR1 is SNHLY, CDR2 FYNNEI, per germline. This CDR3 spans 14 amino acids. As DNA, the CDR3 is TGTGCCAGCAGTTCCAAAACAGGGGTTTCACCCCTCCACTTT. It yields the protein CASSSKTGVSPLHF.

The gene calls are TRBV3-1 (or the pseudogene TRBV3-2) and TRBJ2-3, with no clear D. Germline lookup yields CDR1 LGHDT and CDR2 YNNKEL (reference sequence). The CDR3 has 13 amino acids. V dropped 4 bases and J dropped 7 bases, with 12 bases sitting between them. CDR3 amino acids: CASSPTFMNTQYF. For the CDR3, the DNA is TGTGCCAGCAGCCCGACATTCATGAATACGCAGTATTTT.

The chain couples TRBV24-1 to TRBJ1-5, with 8 bases that match TRBD1. V lost 4 bases and J lost 6; bases outside the gene matches: 7. The germline gives CDR1 KGHDR, CDR2 SFDVKD. The CDR3 is 15 amino acids. This CDR3 reads CATSDPRGPGQPQHF. Here the CDR3 DNA reads TGTGCCACCAGTGACCCCAGGGGGCCCGGTCAGCCCCAGCATTTT.

The J gene is TRBJ1-1, the V gene TRBV6-1; D is possibly TRBD1 (5 bases). The V end was cut by 3 bases, the J end by 6 bases, with 8 bases between. The CDR3 is 12 residues long. The germline CDR1 and CDR2 sequences are MNHNS and SASEGT. CDR3 residues: CASSDQGPEAFF. The CDR3 coding sequence is TGTGCCAGCAGTGATCAGGGTCCTGAAGCTTTCTTT.

The chain is built from TRBV30 and TRBJ2-2; maybe TRBD2 (7 bases). V was cut by 8 bases and J by 0 bases, with 16 bases left in between. Per germline, CDR1 GTSNPN and CDR2 SVGIG (reference sequence). This CDR3 is 15 amino acids long. DNA for the CDR3: TGTGCCGGCAAGAGAGGGGGGGCGAACACCGGGGAGCTGTTTTTT. Translation: CAGKRGGANTGELFF.

The J gene is TRBJ2-1, the V gene TRBV11-3; 9 nucleotides agree with TRBD2. Looked up from germline, CDR1 is SGHNT and CDR2 is YENEEA. V gave up 0 bases and J gave up 4 bases; unmatched junction bases: 7. CDR3 length: 17 amino acids. The CDR3 here is CASSLDASGGIYNEQFF. The CDR3 bases are TGTGCCAGCAGCTTAGATGCCAGCGGGGGGATTTACAATGAGCAGTTCTTC.

The V gene is TRBV6-5, the J gene TRBJ1-4; 7 positions agree with TRBD1. Losses at the gene ends were 3 bases for V and 8 bases for J; bases not matched to a gene: 3. Germline V gene lookup returns CDR1 MNHEY and CDR2 SVGAGI. The CDR3 runs to 13 residues. CDR3 in amino acids: CASSYYRGEKLFF. CDR3 DNA: TGTGCCAGCAGTTATTACAGGGGAGAAAAACTGTTTTTT.

The chain carries TRBV9 and TRBJ2-7; D possibly corresponds to TRBD2 (5 bases). In germline, CDR1 is SGDLS, CDR2 YYNGEE. The CDR3 consists of 15 residues. Trimming removed 0 bases from V and 3 bases from J, with 13 bases in between. The CDR3: CASSVGSDSFYEQYF. The CDR3 DNA sequence: TGTGCCAGCAGCGTAGGCTCGGACTCTTTCTACGAGCAGTACTTC. The entire variable domain, with the rest obtained from reference TRBV9 and TRBJ2-7, is as follows: DSGVTQTPKHLITATGQRVTLRCSPRSGDLSVYWYQQSLDQGLQFLIQYYNGEERAKGNILERFSAQQFPDLHSELNLSSLELGDSALYFCASSVGSDSFYEQYFGPGTRLTVT.

The chain couples TRBV6-6 to TRBJ2-5, with a weak D call TRBD1 (6 bases). Trimming left V 5 bases short and J 2 bases short, with 15 bases between. This CDR3 region has 15 residues. The germline gives CDR1 MNHNY, CDR2 SVGAGI (reference sequence). CDR3 coding DNA: TGTGCCAGCAGTCCGCACGACAGGTATCAAGAGACCCAGTACTTC. Residues: CASSPHDRYQETQYF.

This sequence joins TRBV10-3 and TRBJ2-7; the match to TRBD1 covers 9 bases. V lost 1 base and J lost 0; bases outside the gene matches: 1. The CDR3 consists of 15 residues. Looked up from germline, CDR1 is ENHRY and CDR2 is SYGVKD. This chain's CDR3 is CAISEWGQGSYEQYF. For the CDR3, the DNA is TGTGCCATCAGTGAGTGGGGACAGGGCTCCTACGAGCAGTACTTC.

This sequence joins TRBV28 and TRBJ1-5; 7 bases agree with TRBD1. Trimming removed 5 bases from V and 5 bases from J; junction bases left unmatched: 9. This CDR3 comprises 15 residues. Germline lookup yields CDR1 MDHEN and CDR2 SYDVKM. The CDR3, as DNA: TGTGCCAGCAGTACCCTGGGACAGCCCTATCAGCCCCAGCATTTT. Protein: CASSTLGQPYQPQHF.

This clone was picked up a small number of times. The chain has TRBV6-6 and TRBJ1-5, with 7 bases matching TRBD1. The CDR3 has 15 residues. Germline V gene data show CDR1 as MNHNY and CDR2 as SVGAGI (reference sequence). V lost 5 bases, J lost 2 bases, and 6 bases stayed unmatched. CDR3 DNA sequence: TGTGCCAGCAGTCCCAGGGGGGAAGGCAATCAGCCCCAGCATTTT. This translates into CASSPRGEGNQPQHF.

V usage is TRBV9 and J usage is TRBJ1-3; perhaps TRBD1 as D (5 bases). Germline CDR1 is SGDLS and CDR2 is YYNGEE. The CDR3 runs 20 residues. V gave up 0 bases and J gave up 0 bases, with 22 bases separating them. CDR3 nucleotide sequence: TGTGCCAGCAGCGTAGAACCCTTTAATAACAGGCCTTACTCTGGAAACACCATATATTTT. Protein sequence: CASSVEPFNNRPYSGNTIYF.

CDR3 amino acids: CASGADSNYGYTF. The CDR3 nucleotides read TGTGCCAGCGGCGCGGACTCTAACTATGGCTACACCTTC. The V and J genes are TRBV2 and TRBJ1-2; D gene ambiguous. Germline CDR1 reads SNHLY; CDR2 reads FYNNEI. The CDR3 runs 13 residues. Trimming shortened V by 8 bases and J by 0 bases, and 10 bases separated the two germline ends.